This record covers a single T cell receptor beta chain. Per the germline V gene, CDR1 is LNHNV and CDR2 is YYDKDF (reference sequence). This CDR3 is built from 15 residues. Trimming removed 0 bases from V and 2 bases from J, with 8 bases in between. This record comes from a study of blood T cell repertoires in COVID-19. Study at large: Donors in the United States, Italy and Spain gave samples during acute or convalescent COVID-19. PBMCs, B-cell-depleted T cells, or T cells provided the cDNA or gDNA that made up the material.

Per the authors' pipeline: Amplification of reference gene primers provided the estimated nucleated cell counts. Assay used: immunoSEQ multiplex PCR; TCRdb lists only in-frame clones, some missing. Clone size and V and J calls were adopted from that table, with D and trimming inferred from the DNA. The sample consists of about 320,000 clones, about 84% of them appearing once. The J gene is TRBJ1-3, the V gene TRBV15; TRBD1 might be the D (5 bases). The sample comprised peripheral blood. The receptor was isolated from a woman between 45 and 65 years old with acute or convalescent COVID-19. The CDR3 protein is CATSRDQGAGNTIYF. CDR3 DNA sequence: TGTGCCACCAGCAGAGATCAAGGGGCTGGAAACACCATATATTTT.